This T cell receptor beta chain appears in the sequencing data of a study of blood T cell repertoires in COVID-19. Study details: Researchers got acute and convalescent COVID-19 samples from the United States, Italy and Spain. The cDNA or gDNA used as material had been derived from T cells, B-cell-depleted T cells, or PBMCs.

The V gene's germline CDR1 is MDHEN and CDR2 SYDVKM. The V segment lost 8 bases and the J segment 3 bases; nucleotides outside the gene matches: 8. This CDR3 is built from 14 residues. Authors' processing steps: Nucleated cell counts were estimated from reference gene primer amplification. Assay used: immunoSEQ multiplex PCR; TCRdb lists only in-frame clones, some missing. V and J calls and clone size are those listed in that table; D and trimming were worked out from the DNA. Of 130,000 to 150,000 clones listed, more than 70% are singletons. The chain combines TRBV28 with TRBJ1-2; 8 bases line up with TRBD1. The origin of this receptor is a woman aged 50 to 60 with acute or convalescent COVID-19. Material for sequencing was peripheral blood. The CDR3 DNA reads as TGTGCCAGCCTTTTTTCGACAGGGGACTATGGCTACACCTTC. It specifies CASLFSTGDYGYTF.